This T cell receptor beta chain is from a study of T cell clonality in common variable immunodeficiency. All CVID subjects were on immunoglobulin replacement for at least one year. Per the germline V gene, CDR1 is DFQATT and CDR2 is SNEGSKA (reference sequence). This CDR3 region has 11 residues. The V end was cut by 3 bases, the J end by 9 bases, with 9 bases between. Only in-frame clones appear in the TCRdb table, and some are missing; sequencing was by immunoSEQ multiplex PCR. Listed here are about 31,000 clones without any singletons, the top ten holding roughly 6.7%. Points from the study as a whole: T cell subpopulation sequencing would be needed to explain CVID clonality. In common variable immunodeficiency, TCR beta chains reportedly carried fewer deletions and N-nucleotide insertions. Compared with healthy controls, CVID subjects showed increased TCRbeta clonality, mostly in about a third. Patient heterogeneity in the CVID cohort limited correlations between repertoire features and clinical complications.

This clone was seen repeatedly, ten times or more. Its target is not known. The CDR3 end is not reached by the read, which stops 3 residues before it; the germline J gene fills it in. The chain is built from TRBV20-1 and TRBJ2-1; possibly TRBD1 for D (6 bases). The sample taken for sequencing was peripheral blood mononuclear cells. The source is a human donor with common variable immunodeficiency. The CDR3 here is CSARGQTEQFF. CDR3 DNA (partial): TGCAGTGCTAGGGGACAAACTGAG.